These 29 T cell receptor beta chains originate from one sample sequenced in a study of early T cells in non-severe SARS-CoV-2 infection. TCRdb processed the 5' RACE reads anew with MiXCR; each CDR3 protein has one entry. Of some 24,000 distinct CDR3 sequences in the sample, more than 4% were seen once. The sample comprised whole blood. The source is an adult who was a healthcare worker with PCR-confirmed SARS-CoV-2 infection or an uninfected control (not recorded which).

In this sample, this clonotype is large. The chain carries TRBV5-1 and TRBJ2-1; TRBD2 might be the D (5 bases). The CDR3 length is 14 residues. Trimming removed 3 bases from V and 2 bases from J, with 9 bases in between. CDR1 and CDR2 (germline): SGHRS, YFSETQ. The CDR3 protein is CASSSDGAYNEQFF. The CDR3 nucleotides are TGCGCCAGCAGCTCGGACGGGGCCTACAATGAGCAGTTCTTC.

This clonotype was seen many times. The gene calls are TRBV12-3 or TRBV12-4 and TRBJ2-7; a weak D match, TRBD1 (5 bases). The CDR3 extends over 19 amino acids. Trimming removed 1 base at V and 5 bases at J, with 27 bases between. Here the CDR3 reads CASSLVWTTGPDPVDEQYF. The CDR3 DNA is TGTGCCAGCAGTTTAGTTTGGACAACCGGACCAGACCCGGTGGACGAGCAGTACTTC.

Many counts were recorded for this clonotype. The chain joins TRBV24-1 to TRBJ1-2; the D is unclear. CDR3 length: 12 amino acids. Trimming pared 4 bases from V and 4 bases from J, leaving 6 bases between. The germline CDR1 and CDR2 sequences are KGHDR and SFDVKD. CDR3 protein: CATSEGSYGYTF. The CDR3 DNA follows: TGTGCCACCAGTGAGGGGTCCTATGGCTACACCTTC.

The chain couples TRBV13 to TRBJ2-5, with D tentatively TRBD1 (6 bases). Germline assignment: CDR1 PRHDT and CDR2 FYEKMQ (reference sequence). The CDR3 consists of 13 residues. Trimming removed 5 bases from V and 9 bases from J, with 16 bases in between. The DNA of the CDR3 is TGTGCCAGCAGCGCAACAGGGCAAGGGGCCCAGTACTTC. The encoded protein is CASSATGQGAQYF.

This clonotype was found many times. The chain employs TRBV11-2 and TRBJ1-5, with 8 bases that match TRBD1. Germline-derived CDR1 and CDR2 are SGHAT and FQNNGV. V lost 5 bases to trimming and J lost 7 bases; unmatched junction nucleotides: 13. The CDR3 totals 16 residues. CDR3 in amino acids: CASSPTRGQRGQPQHF. The CDR3 coding sequence is TGTGCCAGCAGCCCTACCAGGGGGCAACGTGGGCAGCCCCAGCATTTT.

At least ten counts were recorded for this clonotype. This chain links TRBV14 with TRBJ2-7, with TRBD2 identical over 9 bases. This CDR3 is 16 amino acids long. V trimming: 2 bases; J trimming: 3 bases; junction bases outside the gene matches: 8. CDR1 is SGHDN, CDR2 FVKESK, per germline. In nucleotides, the CDR3 is TGTGCCAGCAGCCAAACATGGACTAGCGTAAACTACGAGCAGTACTTC. This encodes CASSQTWTSVNYEQYF.

Within the sample, this clonotype is medium-sized. The chain couples TRBV27 to TRBJ1-1; D uncertain. Germline CDR1 MNHEY, CDR2 SMNVEV (reference sequence). Trimming cost V 5 bases and J 0 bases, with 10 bases left between them. The CDR3 runs 14 residues. CDR3 DNA sequence: TGTGCCAGCAGTCCACAGCGTATGAACACTGAAGCTTTCTTT. It specifies CASSPQRMNTEAFF.

This clonotype was recorded a few times. The CDR3 sequence is CSARPGVSVQETQYF. The CDR3 DNA is TGCAGTGCTAGGCCAGGGGTTAGCGTCCAAGAGACCCAGTACTTC. V and J are TRBV20-1 and TRBJ2-5, with D maybe TRBD1 (6 bases). The CDR3 is 15 amino acids. Trimming shortened V by 3 bases and J by 1 base, and 15 bases separated the two germline ends. From germline, CDR1 is DFQATT and CDR2 SNEGSKA (reference sequence).

This clonotype was seen many times. This chain connects TRBV6-6 to TRBJ2-4, with D possibly TRBD2 on 5 matching bases. The CDR3 totals 15 residues. Trimming shortened V by 7 bases and J by 3 bases, and 16 bases separated the two germline ends. The V gene's germline CDR1 is MNHNY and CDR2 SVGAGI (reference sequence). The CDR3 DNA reads TGTGCCAGCACCAACCGGGGTAGGGACAAAAACATTCAGTACTTC. Translated, it gives CASTNRGRDKNIQYF.

Many counts were recorded for this clonotype. The chain employs TRBV5-1 and TRBJ2-2, with D hard to call. Germline CDR1 reads SGHRS; CDR2 reads YFSETQ. The CDR3 is 15 residues long. The V gene lost 4 bases and the J gene lost 2 bases, with 12 bases spanning the gap. CDR3 loop: CASSPSGPNTGELFF. DNA of the CDR3: TGCGCCAGCAGCCCATCCGGACCCAACACCGGGGAGCTGTTTTTT.

This clonotype was counted many times. The chain links TRBV2 to TRBJ2-5; 10 nucleotides agree with TRBD2. Per germline, CDR1 SNHLY and CDR2 FYNNEI. The CDR3 is made up of 17 amino acids. Trimming at V came to 7 bases and at J to 1 base, leaving 12 bases not matched to a gene. The CDR3 region is CASKRSLAGVSQETQYF. CDR3 DNA sequence: TGTGCCAGCAAGAGGAGTCTAGCGGGGGTTAGCCAAGAGACCCAGTACTTC.

In this sample, this clonotype turned up many times. The chain uses TRBV2 and TRBJ2-1; D not resolved. The CDR3 covers 12 residues. Trimming removed 8 bases from V and 4 bases from J, with 9 bases in between. Germline assignment: CDR1 SNHLY and CDR2 FYNNEI. Here the CDR3 reads CASSTDYNEQFF. CDR3 DNA sequence: TGTGCCAGCTCCACAGATTACAATGAGCAGTTCTTC.

This clonotype was recorded at least ten times. This chain links TRBV7-2 with TRBJ1-5; maybe TRBD1 (5 bases). This CDR3 is built from 12 residues. The V gene's germline CDR1 is SGHTA and CDR2 FQGNSA. V shed 3 bases and J shed 5 bases, with 5 bases lying between them. The CDR3 loop is CASSLTDQPQHF. CDR3 sequence (DNA): TGTGCCAGCAGCTTGACAGATCAGCCCCAGCATTTT.

In this sample, this clonotype turned up many times. This chain joins TRBV20-1 and TRBJ2-7, with D perhaps TRBD2 (5 bases). CDR3 length equals 13 residues. CDR1 DFQATT and CDR2 SNEGSKA come from the germline V gene (reference sequence). Trimming pared 5 bases from V and 5 bases from J, leaving 16 bases between. The CDR3 bases are TGCAGTGCTGAAATAGCGCCTGGGGACGAGCAGTACTTC. Amino acids: CSAEIAPGDEQYF.

This clonotype was counted between two and nine times. This chain connects TRBV5-1 to TRBJ2-1; perhaps TRBD2 as D (6 bases). CDR1 is SGHRS, CDR2 YFSETQ, per germline. The V end was cut by 4 bases, the J end by 4 bases, with 15 bases between. The CDR3 spans 15 residues. CDR3 nucleotide sequence: TGCGCCAGCAGCACCGGGGGTACTGGTTACAATGAGCAGTTCTTC. It codes for CASSTGGTGYNEQFF.

The sample holds many counts of this clonotype. This sequence joins TRBV12-3 or TRBV12-4 and TRBJ1-1; a possible D gene is TRBD1 (5 bases). Trimming removed 5 bases from V and 6 bases from J, with 19 bases in between. The CDR3 has 15 amino acids. In nucleotides, the CDR3 is TGTGCCAGCAGTCCCCCGGGAGCCTGGGACGCTGAAGCTTTCTTT. It translates to CASSPPGAWDAEAFF.

This clonotype was detected ten times or more. This chain uses TRBV18 with TRBJ1-1; 9 positions match TRBD1. The CDR3 spans 16 residues. The junction had 13 bases not matched to a gene; V was cut back by 6 bases and J by 5 bases. The germline V gene encodes CDR1 KGHSH and CDR2 LQKENI. The CDR3 DNA reads TGTGCCAGCTCCGAAGTACAGGGGGCCGGTTGGACTGAAGCTTTCTTT. Protein sequence: CASSEVQGAGWTEAFF.

This clonotype was picked up many times. The V gene is TRBV2, the J gene TRBJ2-7; D tentatively fits TRBD1 or TRBD2 (5 bases each). The CDR3 is made up of 16 amino acids. The germline CDR1 and CDR2 sequences are SNHLY and FYNNEI. V was cut by 6 bases and J by 3 bases, with 21 bases left in between. The CDR3 sequence: CASRDPGTPKNYEQYF. CDR3 DNA sequence: TGTGCCAGCAGAGATCCGGGGACCCCGAAGAACTACGAGCAGTACTTC.

This clonotype is medium-sized within its sample. The V gene is TRBV6-2 or TRBV6-3, the J gene TRBJ2-1; D is perhaps TRBD2 (6 bases). The CDR3 spans 15 residues. Trimming removed 5 bases at V and 6 bases at J, with 17 bases between. Looked up from germline, CDR1 is MNHEY and CDR2 is SVGEGT. The CDR3 here is CASSPQAGHTNEQFF. The CDR3 DNA sequence: TGTGCCAGCAGTCCTCAGGCGGGGCATACCAATGAGCAGTTCTTC.

This clonotype came up many times. The chain carries TRBV3-1 and TRBJ1-1, with unresolved D. Trimming took off 0 bases at V and 4 bases at J, with 9 bases between the two ends. The germline gives CDR1 LGHDT, CDR2 YNNKEL (reference sequence). The CDR3 is made up of 14 amino acids. The CDR3 sequence is CASSQEYLRTEAFF. The CDR3 nucleotides read TGTGCCAGCAGCCAAGAATATCTCCGCACTGAAGCTTTCTTT.

In this sample, this clonotype turned up many times. The genes are TRBV11-2 and TRBJ2-2; maybe TRBD1 (5 bases). There are 14 residues in the CDR3. V lost 7 bases and J lost 0, with 9 bases in between. Germline V gene sequence: CDR1 SGHAT, CDR2 FQNNGV. CDR3 loop: CASTRTSNTGELFF. Here the CDR3 DNA reads TGTGCCAGCACCCGGACATCGAACACCGGGGAGCTGTTTTTT.

This clonotype was found many times. Compared with germline, one end of the junction differs, possibly owing to a read error. The V call is TRBV7-7, the J call TRBJ2-6, with D uncertain. Germline loops: CDR1 SSHAT, CDR2 FNYEAQ (reference sequence). The CDR3 consists of 16 residues. As DNA, the CDR3 is TGTGCTAGCAGCCCCCAACTTGGCTCTGGGGCCAACGTCCTGACTTTC. Encoded protein: CASSPQLGSGANVLTF.

This clonotype came up many times. This sequence joins TRBV2 and TRBJ1-1; unclear D gene. V was cut by 4 bases and J by 5 bases, with 11 bases left in between. Germline values: CDR1 SNHLY, CDR2 FYNNEI. The CDR3 covers 13 residues. CDR3: CASSAASRTEAFF. The DNA for the CDR3 is TGTGCCAGCAGTGCGGCGAGCAGGACTGAAGCTTTCTTT.

V usage is TRBV11-2 and J usage is TRBJ1-3; D may be TRBD1 (5 bases). The V gene lost 3 bases and the J gene lost 2 bases, with 8 bases spanning the gap. CDR1 is SGHAT, CDR2 FQNNGV, per germline. This CDR3 region has 14 residues. The CDR3 sequence: CASSFGGAGNTIYF. Here the CDR3 DNA reads TGTGCCAGCAGCTTCGGGGGAGCTGGAAACACCATATATTTT.

In its sample, this clonotype was seen many times. The chain joins TRBV7-8 to TRBJ2-4; 9 bases match TRBD1. Germline values: CDR1 SGHVS, CDR2 FQNEAQ. CDR3 length: 16 residues. J was trimmed by 1 base and V by 4 bases; bases with no gene match: 5. The CDR3: CASSWTGTGAKNIQYF. CDR3 sequence (DNA): TGTGCCAGCAGCTGGACCGGGACAGGGGCCAAAAACATTCAGTACTTC.

V gene TRBV11-3 combines with J gene TRBJ2-7; D is unresolved. CDR3 length equals 16 residues. V was pared by 0 bases and J by 2 bases, with 14 bases between. Looked up from germline, CDR1 is SGHNT and CDR2 is YENEEA. CDR3 in DNA: TGTGCCAGCAGCTTAGATGGCAGTAAGGCAGCCTACGAGCAGTACTTC. Protein: CASSLDGSKAAYEQYF.

This clonotype appeared a few times. This chain joins TRBV18 and TRBJ2-3; D unresolved. The CDR3 covers 14 residues. Trimming removed 4 bases from V and 0 bases from J, with 8 bases in between. The germline CDR1 and CDR2 sequences are KGHSH and LQKENI. The CDR3 loop reads CASSRVTSTDTQYF. The CDR3 nucleotides are TGTGCCAGCTCACGCGTCACCAGCACAGATACGCAGTATTTT.

At least ten counts were recorded for this clonotype. V usage is TRBV4-1 and J usage is TRBJ1-6; D not certain. This CDR3 comprises 16 residues. V was clipped by 3 bases and J by 8 bases, with 17 bases between them. CDR1 MGHRA and CDR2 YSYEKL come from the germline V gene. The CDR3 DNA reads as TGCGCCAGCAGCCACTTTCCCAAATTTACGGATTCACCCCTCCACTTT. It codes for CASSHFPKFTDSPLHF.

This clonotype was counted only a few times. This rearrangement joins TRBV7-9 to TRBJ2-1; 9 positions agree with TRBD1. This CDR3 contains 14 residues. Germline V gene lookup returns CDR1 SEHNR and CDR2 FQNEAQ (reference sequence). With V trimmed by 4 bases and J by 8 bases, 6 bases remained unmatched. The CDR3 DNA is TGTGCCAGCAGCTCGTCCGGGACAGGGTATGAGCAGTTCTTC. This codes for CASSSSGTGYEQFF.